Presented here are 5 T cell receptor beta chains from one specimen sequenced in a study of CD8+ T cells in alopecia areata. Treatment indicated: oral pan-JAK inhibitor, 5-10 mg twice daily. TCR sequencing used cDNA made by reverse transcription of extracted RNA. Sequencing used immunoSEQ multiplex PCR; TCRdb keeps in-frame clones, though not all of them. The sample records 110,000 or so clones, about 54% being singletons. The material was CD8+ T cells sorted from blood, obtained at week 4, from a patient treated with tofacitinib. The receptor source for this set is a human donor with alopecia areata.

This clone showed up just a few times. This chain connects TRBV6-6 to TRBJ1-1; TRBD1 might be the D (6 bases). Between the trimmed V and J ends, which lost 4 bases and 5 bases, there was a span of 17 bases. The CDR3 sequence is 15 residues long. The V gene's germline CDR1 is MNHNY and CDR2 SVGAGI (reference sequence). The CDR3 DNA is TGTGCCAGCAGTTTGATCGAGGGGGTTAGAACTGAAGCTTTCTTT. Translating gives CASSLIEGVRTEAFF.

CDR3 in DNA: TGTGCCAGCAGCCCCCATAACACCGGGGAGCTGTTTTTT. Amino acids: CASSPHNTGELFF. The V and J genes are TRBV13 and TRBJ2-2; D is ambiguous. Per germline, CDR1 PRHDT and CDR2 FYEKMQ (reference sequence). This CDR3 region has 13 residues. The ends were cut back, 5 bases at V and 2 bases at J, with 6 bases in the middle. The entire variable domain, with the rest obtained from reference TRBV13 and TRBJ2-2, is as follows: AAGVIQSPRHLIKEKRETATLKCYPIPRHDTVYWYQQGPGQDPQFLISFYEKMQSDKGSIPDRFSAQQFSDYHSELNMSSLELGDSALYFCASSPHNTGELFFGEGSRLTVL.

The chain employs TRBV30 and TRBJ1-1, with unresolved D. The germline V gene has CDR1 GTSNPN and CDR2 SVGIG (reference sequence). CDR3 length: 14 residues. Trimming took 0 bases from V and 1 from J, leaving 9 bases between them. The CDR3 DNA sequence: TGTGCCTGGAGTGTACTTTCAGGGAACACTGAAGCTTTCTTT. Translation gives CAWSVLSGNTEAFF.

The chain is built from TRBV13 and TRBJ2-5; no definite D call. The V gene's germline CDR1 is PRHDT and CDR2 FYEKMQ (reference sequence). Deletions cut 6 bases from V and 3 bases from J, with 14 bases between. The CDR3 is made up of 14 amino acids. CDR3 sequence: CASSRTHAEETQYF. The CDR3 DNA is TGTGCCAGCAGTCGAACACACGCCGAAGAGACCCAGTACTTC.

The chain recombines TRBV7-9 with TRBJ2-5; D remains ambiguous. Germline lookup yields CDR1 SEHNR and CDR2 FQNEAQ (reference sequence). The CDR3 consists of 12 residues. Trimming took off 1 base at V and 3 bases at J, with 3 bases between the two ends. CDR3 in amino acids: CASSLDEETQYF. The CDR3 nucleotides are TGTGCCAGCAGCTTAGACGAAGAGACCCAGTACTTC.